Sequencing of this T cell receptor (beta chain) was carried out in a study of T cells in Graves' hyperthyroidism and ophthalmopathy. From RNA transcripts, TCR beta CDR3 regions were amplified. A first-round RT-PCR of the TCR CDR3 used the HTBI primer set. TCRdb redid the calling of the multiplex PCR reads with MiXCR, one entry per CDR3 protein. In the table there are about 530,000 distinct CDR3 sequences, roughly 18% of which are singletons. CDR1 and CDR2 from the germline V gene are SGHAT and FQNNGV. The germline V and J ends were trimmed by 0 bases and 2 bases, with 14 bases remaining between them. This CDR3 region has 16 residues. This clonotype came up many times.

This chain joins TRBV11-2 and TRBJ2-7; D gene uncertain. The sample taken for sequencing was blood. This TCR was sampled from a woman younger than 30 with Graves' ophthalmopathy. In DNA, the CDR3 is TGTGCCAGCAGCTTAGATGAAACTCTGGGGACCTACGAGCAGTACTTC. Translated, it gives CASSLDETLGTYEQYF.